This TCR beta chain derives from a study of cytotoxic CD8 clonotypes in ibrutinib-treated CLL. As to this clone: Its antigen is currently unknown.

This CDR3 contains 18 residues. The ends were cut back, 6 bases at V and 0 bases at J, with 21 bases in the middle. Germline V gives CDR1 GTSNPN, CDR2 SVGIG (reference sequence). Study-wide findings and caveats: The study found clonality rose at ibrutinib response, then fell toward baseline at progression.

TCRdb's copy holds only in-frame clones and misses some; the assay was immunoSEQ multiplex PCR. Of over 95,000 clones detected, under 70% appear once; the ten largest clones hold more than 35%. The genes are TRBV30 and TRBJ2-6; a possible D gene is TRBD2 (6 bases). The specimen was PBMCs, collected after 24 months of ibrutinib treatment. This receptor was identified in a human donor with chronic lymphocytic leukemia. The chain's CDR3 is CACLYMGGTSSGANVLTF. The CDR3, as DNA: TGTGCCTGTCTATATATGGGGGGAACCAGCTCTGGGGCCAACGTCCTGACTTTC.